This entry describes one T cell receptor (beta chain). What it binds is unknown. This sample was included in a study of siplizumab effects on memory and regulatory T cells. Overall study findings and caveats: The alloreactive clones that mapped to unstimulated subsets made up only a minor fraction. Researchers did not confirm the suppressive function of proliferating Tregs from siplizumab cultures. A major contribution to the alloresponse seemed to be made by naive T cells, which seemed more diverse than memory cells. Treg origin accounted for an average of nearly 70% of mappable alloreactive CD4+ clones with siplizumab and less than 30% in controls.

This table comes from immunoSEQ multiplex PCR, and its TCRdb copy is limited to in-frame clones, with some not included. The table lists approximately 120,000 clones, 90% to 95% of them singletons. The trim removed 1 base at V and 4 bases at J, leaving 3 bases unmatched. The CDR3 consists of 15 residues. Germline-derived CDR1 and CDR2 are MNHEY and SVGAGI. The V call is TRBV6-5, the J call TRBJ2-1; 8 bases are a match to TRBD2. The origin of this receptor is a human donor in good health. The sequenced sample was Tregs sorted from blood. CDR3 amino acids: CASSYWLAGYNEQFF. The CDR3 nucleotides read TGTGCCAGCAGTTACTGGCTAGCGGGTTACAATGAGCAGTTCTTC.